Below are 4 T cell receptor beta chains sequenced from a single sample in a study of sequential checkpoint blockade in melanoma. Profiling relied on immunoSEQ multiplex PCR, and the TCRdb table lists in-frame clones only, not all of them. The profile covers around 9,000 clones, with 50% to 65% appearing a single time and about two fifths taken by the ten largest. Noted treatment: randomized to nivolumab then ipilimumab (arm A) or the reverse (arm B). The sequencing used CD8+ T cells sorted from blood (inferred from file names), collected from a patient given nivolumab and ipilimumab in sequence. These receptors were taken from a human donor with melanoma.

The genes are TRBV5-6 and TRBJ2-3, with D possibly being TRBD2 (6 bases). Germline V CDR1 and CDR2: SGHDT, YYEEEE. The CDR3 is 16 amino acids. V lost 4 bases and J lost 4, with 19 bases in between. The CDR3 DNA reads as TGTGCCAGCAGCGCTAAAGGTCTAGCGTGGTCAGATACGCAGTATTTT. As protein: CASSAKGLAWSDTQYF.

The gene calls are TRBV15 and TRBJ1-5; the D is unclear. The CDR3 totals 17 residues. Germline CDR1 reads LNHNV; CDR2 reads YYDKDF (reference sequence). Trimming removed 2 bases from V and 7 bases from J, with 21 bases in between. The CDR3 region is CATSRPMDQSLEQPQHF. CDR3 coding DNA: TGTGCCACCAGCAGACCGATGGATCAGAGCCTAGAACAGCCCCAGCATTTT.

The CDR3 DNA is TGTGCCAGCAGTGACGCTAGCTCCTACAATGAGCAGTTCTTC. Translated, it gives CASSDASSYNEQFF. V usage is TRBV27 and J usage is TRBJ2-1; D not resolved. The germline V gene encodes CDR1 MNHEY and CDR2 SMNVEV (reference sequence). CDR3 length: 14 amino acids. Trimming left V 5 bases short and J 0 bases short, with 8 bases between.

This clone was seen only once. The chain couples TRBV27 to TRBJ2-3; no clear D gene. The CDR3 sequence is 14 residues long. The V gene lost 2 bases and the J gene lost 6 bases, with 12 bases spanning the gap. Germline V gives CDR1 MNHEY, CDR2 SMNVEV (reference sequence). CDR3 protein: CASSLAARSDTQYF. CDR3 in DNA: TGTGCCAGCAGTTTAGCGGCTAGGAGCGATACGCAGTATTTT.